The present TCR beta chain was sequenced within a study of Ad26.COV2.S vaccination and SARS-CoV-2 variants. Repertoires were generated with immunoSEQ multiplex PCR, while TCRdb's copy carries only in-frame clones and drops some. The table includes fewer than 400,000 clones, 85% to 90% detected once. The CDR3 extends over 15 amino acids. The germline V gene encodes CDR1 MNHEY and CDR2 SVGAGI. V dropped 2 bases and J dropped 6; count of bases not matched to a gene: 7. Documented treatment: about 20 received Ad26.COV2.S at low or high dose, single or two shots; about 5 received placebo; per-sample allocation not given. After the first vaccine or placebo injection, samples were drawn on day 63.

Sequenced material: peripheral blood, taken in a trial of Ad26.COV2.S vaccine versus placebo. This clonotype originated in a person aged 18-60 years who received the Ad26.COV2.S COVID-19 vaccine or a placebo. V is TRBV6-5 and J is TRBJ1-2, with 9 bases identical to TRBD1. The CDR3 loop reads CASSYPDRGIDGYTF. CDR3 in DNA: TGTGCCAGCAGTTACCCCGACAGGGGGATCGATGGCTACACCTTC.